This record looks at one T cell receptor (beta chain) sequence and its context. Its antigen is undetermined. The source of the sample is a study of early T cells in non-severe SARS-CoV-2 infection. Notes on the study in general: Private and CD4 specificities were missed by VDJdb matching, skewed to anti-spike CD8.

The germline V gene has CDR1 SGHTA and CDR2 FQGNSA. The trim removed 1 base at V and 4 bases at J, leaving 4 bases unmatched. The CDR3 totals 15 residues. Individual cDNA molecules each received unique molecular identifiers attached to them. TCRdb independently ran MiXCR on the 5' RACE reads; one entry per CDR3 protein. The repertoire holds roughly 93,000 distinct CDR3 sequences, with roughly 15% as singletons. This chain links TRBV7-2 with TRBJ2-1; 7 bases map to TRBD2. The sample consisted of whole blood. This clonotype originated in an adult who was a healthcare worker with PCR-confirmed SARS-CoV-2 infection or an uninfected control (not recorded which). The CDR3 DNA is TGTGCCAGCAGCTTAGGGCTAGCGGTTTACAATGAGCAGTTCTTC. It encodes CASSLGLAVYNEQFF.